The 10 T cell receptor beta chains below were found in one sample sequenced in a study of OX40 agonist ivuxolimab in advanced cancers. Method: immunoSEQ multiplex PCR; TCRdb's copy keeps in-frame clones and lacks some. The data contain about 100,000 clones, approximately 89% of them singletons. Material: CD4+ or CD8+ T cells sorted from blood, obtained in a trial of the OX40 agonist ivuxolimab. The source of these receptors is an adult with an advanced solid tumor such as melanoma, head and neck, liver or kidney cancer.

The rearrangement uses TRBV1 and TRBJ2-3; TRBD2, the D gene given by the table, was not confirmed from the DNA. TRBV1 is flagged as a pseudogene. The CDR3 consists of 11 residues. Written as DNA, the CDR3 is TGCACCAGCAGACGGACAGATACGCAGTATTTT. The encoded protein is CTSRRTDTQYF.

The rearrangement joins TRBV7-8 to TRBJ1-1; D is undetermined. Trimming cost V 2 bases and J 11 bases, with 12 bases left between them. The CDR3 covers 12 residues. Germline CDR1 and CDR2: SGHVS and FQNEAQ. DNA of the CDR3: TGTGCCAGCAGCTTAACGGACTTCGGGGCTTTCTTT. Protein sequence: CASSLTDFGAFF.

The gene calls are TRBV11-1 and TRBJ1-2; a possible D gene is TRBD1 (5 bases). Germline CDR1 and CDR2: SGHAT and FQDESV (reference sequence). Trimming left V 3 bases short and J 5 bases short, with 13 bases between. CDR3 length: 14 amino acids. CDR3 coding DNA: TGTGCCAGCAGCTTCGGGACGGCCTTTTATGGCTACACCTTC. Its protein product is CASSFGTAFYGYTF.

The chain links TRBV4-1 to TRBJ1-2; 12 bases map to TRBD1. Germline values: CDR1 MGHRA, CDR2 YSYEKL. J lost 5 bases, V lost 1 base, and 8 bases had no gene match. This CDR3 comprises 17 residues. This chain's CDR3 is CASSQGPTGQGAYGYTF. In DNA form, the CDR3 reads TGCGCCAGCAGCCAAGGTCCAACGGGACAGGGGGCGTATGGCTACACCTTC.

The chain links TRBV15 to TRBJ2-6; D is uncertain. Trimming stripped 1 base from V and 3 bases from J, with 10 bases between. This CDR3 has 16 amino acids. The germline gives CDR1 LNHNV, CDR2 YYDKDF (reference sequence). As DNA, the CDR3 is TGTGCCACCAGCAGAGGGTTGGGTGGTGGGGCCAACGTCCTGACTTTC. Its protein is CATSRGLGGGANVLTF.

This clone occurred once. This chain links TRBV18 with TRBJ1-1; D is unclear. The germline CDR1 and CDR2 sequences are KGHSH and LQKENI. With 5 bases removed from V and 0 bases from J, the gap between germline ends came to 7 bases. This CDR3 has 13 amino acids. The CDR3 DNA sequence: TGTGCCAGCTCATTTGATATGAACACTGAAGCTTTCTTT. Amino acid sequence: CASSFDMNTEAFF.

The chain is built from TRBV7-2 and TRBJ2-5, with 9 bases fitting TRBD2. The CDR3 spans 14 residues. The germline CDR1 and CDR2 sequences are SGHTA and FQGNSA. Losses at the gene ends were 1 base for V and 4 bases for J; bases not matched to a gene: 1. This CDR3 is CASSLGSGRETQYF. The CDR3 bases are TGTGCCAGCAGCTTAGGTAGCGGGAGAGAGACCCAGTACTTC.

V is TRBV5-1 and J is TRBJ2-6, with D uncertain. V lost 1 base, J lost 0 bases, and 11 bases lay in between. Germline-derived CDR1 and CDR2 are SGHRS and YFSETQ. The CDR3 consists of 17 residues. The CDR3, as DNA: TGCGCCAGCAGCTTGCTGGTTACCAACTCTGGGGCCAACGTCCTGACTTTC. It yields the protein CASSLLVTNSGANVLTF. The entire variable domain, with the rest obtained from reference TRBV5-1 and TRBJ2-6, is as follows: KAGVTQTPRYLIKTRGQQVTLSCSPISGHRSVSWYQQTPGQGLQFLFEYFSETQRNKGNFPGRFSGRQFSNSRSEMNVSTLELGDSALYLCASSLLVTNSGANVLTFGAGSRLTVL.

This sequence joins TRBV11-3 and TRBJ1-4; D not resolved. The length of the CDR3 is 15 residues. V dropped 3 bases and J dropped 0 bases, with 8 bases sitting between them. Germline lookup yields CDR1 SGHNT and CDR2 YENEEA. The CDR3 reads CASSFSPATNEKLFF. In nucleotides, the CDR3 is TGTGCCAGCAGCTTCTCCCCCGCAACTAATGAAAAACTGTTTTTT.

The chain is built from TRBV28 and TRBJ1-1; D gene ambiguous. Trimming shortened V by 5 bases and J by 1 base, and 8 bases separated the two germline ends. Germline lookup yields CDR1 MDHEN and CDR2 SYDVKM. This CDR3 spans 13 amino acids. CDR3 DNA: TGTGCCAGCAGTCGTCGGCCGAACACTGAAGCTTTCTTT. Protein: CASSRRPNTEAFF.